The rows below give T cell receptor beta chains drawn from one sample of a study of blood T cell repertoires in COVID-19. TCRdb's copy holds only in-frame clones and misses some; the assay was immunoSEQ multiplex PCR. The repertoire holds approximately 210,000 clones, with around four fifths as singletons. The sequenced sample was peripheral blood. The receptors come from a woman in her 70s with active or convalescent COVID-19. The conserved cysteine and the conserved F or W are not part of the CDR3 here.

v_gene	CDR3aa
TRBV5-4	ASSLGGTGQHYEAF
TRBV7-2	ASSPFLPGQGGSEQF
TRBV2	ASSEGLAGNTGELF
TRBV7-2	ASSFGQLYGYT
TRBV6-5	ASSSRRSNTEAF
TRBV15	ATSRGQGQETQY
TRBV30	AWVGSMTCT
TRBV10-3	ANRDSATDTQY
TRBV9	ASSVGQGPWAEAF
TRBV10-3	AISEGLGQGYQPQH
TRBV24-1	ATSDYQGGYT
TRBV6-5	ASTPTGVNTEAF
TRBV30	AWGKGSSSTNYGYT
TRBV5-4	ASSGGLAGKTQY
TRBV28	ATSRNTEAF
TRBV6-2/TRBV6-3	ASSGTGVATQY
TRBV4-3	ASSQDAAGQPEAF
TRBV3-1/TRBV3-2	ASSKPPGLAGGPSYNEQF
TRBV4-1	ASSLGEGANTEAF
TRBV7-8	ASSLDWGVGSNQPQH
TRBV6-5	ASSYSVAGGGQPQH
TRBV28	ASSPGGDSYNEQF
TRBV24-1	ATSSAGDEETQY
TRBV5-1	ASSPGQGDSPLH
TRBV6-5	ASSGSNSPLH
TRBV20-1	SARGDTWAF
TRBV5-1	ASSQLWGGDTQY
TRBV5-4	ASSWRLAGVADTQY
TRBV5-3	ARSFPGQPQETQY
TRBV5-1	ASSLLQYNEQF
TRBV3-1/TRBV3-2	ASSPYWTGGTGELF
TRBV10-2	ASSEGQGLASGYT
TRBV29-1	SVTQGLSGNTIY
TRBV5-1	ASSLAPSGGGSYNEQF
TRBV2	ASLPSGSRNYEQY
TRBV5-1	ASSFDNSYEQY
TRBV28	ASRQGGGAYGYT
TRBV5-1	ASSLVVSGGHNEQF
TRBV12-3/TRBV12-4	ASRREIMETQY
TRBV7-9	ASSAGPYGYT
TRBV7-9	ASGQNEQF
TRBV24-1	ATSDLRTRSTGELNTEAF
TRBV5-5	ASSSEGAGLYSPLH
TRBV19	ASSFGQNEKLF
TRBV5-1	ASSLLGAQETQY
TRBV5-1	ASSLGTSGNGADTQY
TRBV12-5	ASGLVGWRYQETQY
TRBV3-1/TRBV3-2	ASSPSGGDRGYT
TRBV30	AWSGGNYNEQF
TRBV7-9	ASTARTSGGYNEQF
TRBV30	AWSVRSNQPQH
TRBV5-1	ASSLASRNSPLH
TRBV7-2	ASSLGVRLDTDTQY